The table lists the clone carrying this T cell receptor beta chain with a few counts. Antigen unknown. This sample is drawn from a study of T cells in Graves' hyperthyroidism and ophthalmopathy. This CDR3 comprises 16 residues. V lost 5 bases and J lost 5, with 16 bases in between. Germline CDR1 and CDR2: MNHNS and SASEGT. General study points: Median prediction lead before ophthalmopathy onset was about 6.7 months with the model.

Researchers took RNA transcripts and amplified the TCR beta CDR3 regions from them. The HTBI primer set was used in a first-round RT-PCR of the TCR CDR3. TCRdb reprocessed the multiplex PCR reads via MiXCR and lists one record per CDR3 protein. The sample yields about 560,000 distinct CDR3 sequences, over 15% seen once. The chain links TRBV6-1 to TRBJ1-6; possibly TRBD1 for D (6 bases). This clonotype was sampled from a woman younger than 35 with Graves' hyperthyroidism. The sample consisted of blood. For the CDR3, the DNA is TGTGCCAGCAGTTCTCCGGACAGAAGAGATAATTCACCCCTCCACTTT. The encoded protein is CASSSPDRRDNSPLHF.